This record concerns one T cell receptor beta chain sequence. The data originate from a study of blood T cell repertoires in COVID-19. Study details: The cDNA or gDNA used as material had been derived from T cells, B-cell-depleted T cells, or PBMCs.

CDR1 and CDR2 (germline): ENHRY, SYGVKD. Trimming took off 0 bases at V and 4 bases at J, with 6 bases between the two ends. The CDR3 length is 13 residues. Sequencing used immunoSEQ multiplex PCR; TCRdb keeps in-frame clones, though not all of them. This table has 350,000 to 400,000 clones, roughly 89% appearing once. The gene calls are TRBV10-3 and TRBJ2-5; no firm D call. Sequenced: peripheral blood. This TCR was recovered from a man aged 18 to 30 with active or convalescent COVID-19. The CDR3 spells CAISESSRETQYF. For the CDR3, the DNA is TGTGCCATCAGTGAGTCGAGTAGAGAGACCCAGTACTTC.